This T cell receptor (beta chain) was obtained from a study of CD4 T cells in relation to SARS-CoV-2 and coronaviruses. Regarding this clone: What it binds is not known.

TCRdb's copy holds only in-frame clones and misses some; the assay was immunoSEQ multiplex PCR. The sample lists under 25,000 clones, about 70% occurring once. Unexposed donor CD4+ T cells date from 2011-2018, before the COVID-19 pandemic. CD4+ T cells were isolated from the cells after more than 8 days of culture. The specimen was CD4+ T cells from PBMCs, cultured in vitro. The receptor comes from a human donor in good health.

Here the CDR3 reads CASSLGQGNNQPQHF. Here the CDR3 DNA reads TGTGCCAGCAGCTTAGGGCAGGGCAACAATCAGCCCCAGCATTTT. The rearrangement uses TRBV7-2 and TRBJ1-5; D is possibly TRBD1 (5 bases). V dropped 1 base and J dropped 3 bases, with 10 bases sitting between them. CDR3 length: 15 amino acids. The germline V gene encodes CDR1 SGHTA and CDR2 FQGNSA.